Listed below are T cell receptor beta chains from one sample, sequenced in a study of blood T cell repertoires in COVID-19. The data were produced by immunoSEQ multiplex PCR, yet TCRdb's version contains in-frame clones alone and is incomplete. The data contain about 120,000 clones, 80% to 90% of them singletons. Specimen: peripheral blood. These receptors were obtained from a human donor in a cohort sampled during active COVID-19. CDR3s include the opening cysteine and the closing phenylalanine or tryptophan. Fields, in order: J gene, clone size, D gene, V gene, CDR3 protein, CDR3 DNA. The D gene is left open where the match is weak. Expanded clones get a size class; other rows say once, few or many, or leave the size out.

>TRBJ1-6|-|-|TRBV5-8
CASSHDSSNSPLHF
TGTGCCAGCAGCCACGACAGCTCCAATTCACCCCTCCACTTT
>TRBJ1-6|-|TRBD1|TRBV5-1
CASSWGQGGSPLHF
TGCGCCAGCAGCTGGGGACAGGGTGGGTCACCCCTCCACTTT
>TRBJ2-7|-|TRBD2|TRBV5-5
CASSLAGGGYEQYF
TGTGCCAGCAGCTTAGCGGGGGGCGGGTACGAGCAGTACTTC
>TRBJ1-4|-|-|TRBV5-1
CASSSSNGEKLFF
TGCGCCAGCAGCTCCTCTAACGGTGAAAAACTGTTTTTT
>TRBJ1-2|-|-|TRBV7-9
CASSLVAQGGAGYTF
TGTGCCAGCAGCTTAGTGGCGCAGGGAGGGGCTGGCTACACCTTC
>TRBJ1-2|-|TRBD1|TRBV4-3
CASSQETGAAYGYTF
TGCGCCAGCAGCCAAGAAACAGGGGCTGCCTATGGCTACACCTTC
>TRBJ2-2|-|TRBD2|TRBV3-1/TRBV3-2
CASSFWTSGGTGELFF
TGTGCCAGCAGCTTTTGGACTAGCGGGGGCACCGGGGAGCTGTTTTTT
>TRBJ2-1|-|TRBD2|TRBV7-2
CASSPRPSGGYNEQFF
TGTGCCAGCAGCCCCCGCCCTAGCGGGGGTTACAATGAGCAGTTCTTC
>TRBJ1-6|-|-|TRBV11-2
CASSPLGQAGYSPLHF
TGTGCCAGCAGCCCCCTGGGGCAGGCAGGATATTCACCCCTCCACTTT
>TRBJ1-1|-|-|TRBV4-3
CASSQYRAKEAFF
TGCGCCAGCAGCCAATACAGGGCCAAGGAGGCTTTCTTT
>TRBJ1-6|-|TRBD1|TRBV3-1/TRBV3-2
CASSQDPGQGHSPLHF
TGTGCCAGCAGCCAAGATCCCGGACAGGGGCATTCACCCCTCCACTTT
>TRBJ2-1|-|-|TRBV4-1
CASSQEVNAGAYNEQFF
TGCGCCAGCAGCCAAGAAGTGAATGCGGGCGCTTACAATGAGCAGTTCTTC
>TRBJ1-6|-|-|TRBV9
CASSAQNSPLHF
TGTGCCAGCAGCGCCCAAAATTCACCCCTCCACTTT
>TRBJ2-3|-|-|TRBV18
CASSPPAATTDTQYF
TGTGCCAGCTCACCACCGGCGGCCACCACAGATACGCAGTATTTT
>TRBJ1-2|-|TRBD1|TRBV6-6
CASSYGDRGSGYTF
TGTGCCAGCAGTTACGGGGACAGGGGCTCTGGCTACACCTTC
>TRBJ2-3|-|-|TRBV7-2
CASSFLDTQYF
TGTGCCAGCAGCTTCCTAGATACGCAGTATTTT
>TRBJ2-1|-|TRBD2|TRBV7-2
CASTFTAGGGNEQFF
TGTGCCAGCACCTTTACGGCGGGGGGTGGGAATGAGCAGTTCTTC
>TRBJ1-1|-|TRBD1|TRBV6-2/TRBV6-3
CASSRGQGFWNTEAFF
TGTGCCAGCAGTCGAGGACAGGGTTTCTGGAACACTGAAGCTTTCTTT
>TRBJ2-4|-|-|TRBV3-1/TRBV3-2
CASSQGGEAKNIQYF
TGTGCCAGCAGCCAAGGGGGCGAAGCCAAAAACATTCAGTACTTC
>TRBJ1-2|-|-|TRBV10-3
CAISGGAGAPSYGYTF
TGTGCCATCAGTGGGGGGGCGGGGGCGCCCTCTTATGGCTACACCTTC
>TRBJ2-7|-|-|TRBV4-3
CASSQDLGREQYF
TGCGCCAGCAGCCAAGATCTTGGGAGGGAGCAGTACTTC
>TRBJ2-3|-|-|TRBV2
CASSEYGGLRTTREDTQYF
TGTGCCAGCAGTGAATATGGGGGACTGCGGACCACCCGGGAAGATACGCAGTATTTT
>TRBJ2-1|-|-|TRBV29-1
CSVFTPRAYNEQFF
TGCAGCGTCTTTACACCCAGGGCCTACAATGAGCAGTTCTTC
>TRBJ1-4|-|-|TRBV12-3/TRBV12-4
CASSLASGEKLFF
TGTGCCAGCAGTTTAGCCTCCGGTGAAAAACTGTTTTTT
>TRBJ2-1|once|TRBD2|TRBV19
CASSIGQRGFF
TGTGCCAGTAGTATAGGCCAGCGGGGGTTCTTC
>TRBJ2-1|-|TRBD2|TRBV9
CASSTSSGGAPVQFF
TGTGCCAGCAGCACCTCTAGCGGGGGGGCCCCTGTGCAGTTCTTC
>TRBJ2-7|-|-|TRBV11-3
CASSKAGESSYEQYF
TGTGCCAGCAGCAAAGCCGGGGAGAGCTCCTACGAGCAGTACTTC
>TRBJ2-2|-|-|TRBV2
CASSDWAGDTGELFF
TGTGCCAGCAGTGATTGGGCAGGGGACACCGGGGAGCTGTTTTTT
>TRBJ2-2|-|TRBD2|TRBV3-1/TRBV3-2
CASSPRTSQNTGELFF
TGTGCCAGCAGCCCCAGGACTAGCCAGAACACCGGGGAGCTGTTTTTT
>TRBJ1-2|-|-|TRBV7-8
CASSSQSGTTNYGYTF
TGTGCCAGCAGCTCCCAGAGCGGCACGACGAACTATGGCTACACCTTC
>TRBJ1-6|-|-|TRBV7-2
CASSAKTVGVGDNSPLHF
TGTGCCAGCAGCGCCAAGACCGTTGGGGTAGGGGATAATTCACCCCTCCACTTT
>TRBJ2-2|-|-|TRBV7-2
CASSAQGPGELFF
TGTGCCAGCAGCGCACAGGGTCCCGGGGAGCTGTTTTTT
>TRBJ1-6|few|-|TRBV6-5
CASRQESHNSPLHF
TGTGCCAGCAGACAGGAGAGCCATAATTCACCCCTCCACTTT
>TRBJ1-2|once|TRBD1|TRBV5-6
CASSQRQGMDGYTF
TGTGCCAGCAGCCAAAGACAGGGGATGGATGGCTACACCTTC
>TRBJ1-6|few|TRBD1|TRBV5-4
CASSVDRVSPLHF
TGTGCCAGCAGCGTTGACAGGGTTTCACCCCTCCACTTT
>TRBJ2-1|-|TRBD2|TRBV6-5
CASSYSYSGVTGEQFF
TGTGCCAGCAGTTACTCATATAGCGGGGTGACGGGTGAGCAGTTCTTC
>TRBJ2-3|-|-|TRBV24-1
CATSDPTGPLPGTQYF
TGTGCCACCAGTGACCCGACTGGTCCTCTCCCGGGTACGCAGTATTTT
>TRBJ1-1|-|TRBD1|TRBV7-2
CASSLGAGGTEAFF
TGTGCCAGCAGCTTAGGGGCAGGGGGCACTGAAGCTTTCTTT
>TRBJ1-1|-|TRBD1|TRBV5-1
CASSVQGGNTEAFF
TGCGCCAGCAGCGTACAGGGGGGGAACACTGAAGCTTTCTTT
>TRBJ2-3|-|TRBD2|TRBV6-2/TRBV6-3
CASSSGGLAGKTDTQYF
TGTGCCAGCAGTTCCGGGGGTCTAGCGGGGAAGACAGATACGCAGTATTTT
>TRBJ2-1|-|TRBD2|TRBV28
CASSLIPGLGINEQFF
TGTGCCAGCAGCCTTATTCCGGGACTAGGAATCAATGAGCAGTTCTTC
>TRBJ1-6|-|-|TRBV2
CASSLRAPSSYNSPLHF
TGTGCCAGCAGCCTTCGAGCCCCTAGCTCCTATAATTCACCCCTCCACTTT
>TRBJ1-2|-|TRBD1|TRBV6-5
CASWGQGNYGYTF
TGTGCCAGCTGGGGACAGGGGAACTATGGCTACACCTTC
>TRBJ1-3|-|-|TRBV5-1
CASYDTAGNTIYF
TGCGCCAGCTATGACACGGCTGGAAACACCATATATTTT
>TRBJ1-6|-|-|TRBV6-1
CASSEGGVNSPLHF
TGTGCCAGCAGTGAAGGGGGAGTAAATTCACCCCTCCACTTT
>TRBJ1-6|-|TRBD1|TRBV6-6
CASELRDRALSPLHF
TGTGCCAGCGAGCTGCGGGACAGGGCTCTTTCACCCCTCCACTTT
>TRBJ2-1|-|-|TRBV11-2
CASRSSGVVPDEQFF
TGTGCCAGCAGATCCTCGGGGGTAGTACCGGATGAGCAGTTCTTC
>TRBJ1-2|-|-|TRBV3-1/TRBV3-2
CASSHWSNPTYHPNYGYTF
TGTGCCAGCAGCCATTGGTCTAACCCCACGTATCACCCTAACTATGGCTACACCTTC
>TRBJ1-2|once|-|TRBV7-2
CASSFFLGNYGYTF
TGTGCCAGCAGCTTCTTCCTCGGGAACTATGGCTACACCTTC
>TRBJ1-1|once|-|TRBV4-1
CASSQDPLNTKAFF
TGCGCCAGCAGCCAAGACCCATTGAACACTAAAGCTTTCTTT
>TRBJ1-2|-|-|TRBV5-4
CASSAQGVNYGYTF
TGTGCCAGCAGCGCACAGGGCGTGAACTATGGCTACACCTTC
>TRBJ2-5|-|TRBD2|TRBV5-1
CASRLAGGPVGETQYF
TGCGCCAGCCGACTAGCGGGGGGCCCCGTCGGGGAGACCCAGTACTTC
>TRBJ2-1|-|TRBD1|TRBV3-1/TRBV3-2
CASSQEVGTGGNEQFF
TGTGCCAGCAGCCAAGAGGTGGGGACAGGGGGAAATGAGCAGTTCTTC